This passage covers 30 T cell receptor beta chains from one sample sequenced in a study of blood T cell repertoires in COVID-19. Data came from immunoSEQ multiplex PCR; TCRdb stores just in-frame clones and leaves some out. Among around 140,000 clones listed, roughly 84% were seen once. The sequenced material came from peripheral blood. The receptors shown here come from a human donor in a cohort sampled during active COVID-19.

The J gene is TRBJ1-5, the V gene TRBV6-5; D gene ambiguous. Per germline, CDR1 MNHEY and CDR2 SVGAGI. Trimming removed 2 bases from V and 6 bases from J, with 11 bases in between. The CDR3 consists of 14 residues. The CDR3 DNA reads TGTGCCAGCAGTTACAGCAGACGGGGTCAGCCCCAGCATTTT. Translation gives CASSYSRRGQPQHF.

CDR3 in DNA: TGTGCCAGCAGCTACCAGGCTCTGCAGCCCCAGCATTTT. Translated: CASSYQALQPQHF. The rearrangement links TRBV12-3 or TRBV12-4 to TRBJ1-5; D gene uncertain. The CDR3 contains 13 residues. The ends were cut back, 6 bases at V and 7 bases at J, with 13 bases in the middle.

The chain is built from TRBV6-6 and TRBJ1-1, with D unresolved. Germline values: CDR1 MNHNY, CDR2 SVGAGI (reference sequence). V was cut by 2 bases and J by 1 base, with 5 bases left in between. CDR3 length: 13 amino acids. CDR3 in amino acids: CASSYPGNTEAFF. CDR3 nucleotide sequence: TGTGCCAGCAGTTACCCAGGGAACACTGAAGCTTTCTTT.

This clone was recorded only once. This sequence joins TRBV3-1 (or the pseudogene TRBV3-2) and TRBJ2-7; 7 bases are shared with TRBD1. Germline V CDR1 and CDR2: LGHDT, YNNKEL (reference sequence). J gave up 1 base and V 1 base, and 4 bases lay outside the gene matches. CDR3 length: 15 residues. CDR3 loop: CASSQGGTASYEQYF. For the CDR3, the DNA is TGTGCCAGCAGCCAAGGAGGGACAGCTTCCTACGAGCAGTACTTC.

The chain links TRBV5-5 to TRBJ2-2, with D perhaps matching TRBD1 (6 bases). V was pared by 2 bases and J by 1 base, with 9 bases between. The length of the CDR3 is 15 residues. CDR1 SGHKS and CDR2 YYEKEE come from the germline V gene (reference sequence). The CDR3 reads CASSFQGWNTGELFF. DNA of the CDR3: TGTGCCAGCAGCTTTCAGGGGTGGAACACCGGGGAGCTGTTTTTT.

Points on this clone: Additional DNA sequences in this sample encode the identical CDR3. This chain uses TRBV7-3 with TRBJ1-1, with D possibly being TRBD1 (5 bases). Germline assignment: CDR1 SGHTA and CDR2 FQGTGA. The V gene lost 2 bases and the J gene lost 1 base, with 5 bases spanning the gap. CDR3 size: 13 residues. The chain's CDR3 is CASSLQGNTEAFF. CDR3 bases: TGTGCCAGCAGCTTACAGGGGAACACTGAAGCTTTCTTT.

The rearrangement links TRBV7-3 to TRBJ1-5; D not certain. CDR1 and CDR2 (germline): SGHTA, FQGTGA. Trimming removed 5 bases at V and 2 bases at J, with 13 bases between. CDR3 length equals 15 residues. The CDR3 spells CASSPYLVCNQPQHF. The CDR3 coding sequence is TGTGCCAGCAGCCCTTACCTAGTGTGCAATCAGCCCCAGCATTTT.

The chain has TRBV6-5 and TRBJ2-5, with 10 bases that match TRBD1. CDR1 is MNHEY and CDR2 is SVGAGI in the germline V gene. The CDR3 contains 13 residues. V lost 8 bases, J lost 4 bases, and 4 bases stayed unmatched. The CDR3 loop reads CASVRDRGETQYF. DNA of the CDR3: TGTGCCAGCGTCCGGGACAGGGGAGAGACCCAGTACTTC.

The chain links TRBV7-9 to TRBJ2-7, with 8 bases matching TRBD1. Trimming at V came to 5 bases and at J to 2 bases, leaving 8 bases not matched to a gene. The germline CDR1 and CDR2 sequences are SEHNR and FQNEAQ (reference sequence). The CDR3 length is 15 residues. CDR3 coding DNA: TGTGCCAGCAGCCCGGGGACAGGTGCTACCTACGAGCAGTACTTC. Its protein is CASSPGTGATYEQYF. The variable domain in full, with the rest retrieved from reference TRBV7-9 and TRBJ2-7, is DTGVSQNPRHKITKRGQNVTFRCDPISEHNRLYWYRQTLGQGPEFLTYFQNEAQLEKSRLLSDRFSAERPKGSFSTLEIQRTEQGDSAMYLCASSPGTGATYEQYFGPGTRLTVT.

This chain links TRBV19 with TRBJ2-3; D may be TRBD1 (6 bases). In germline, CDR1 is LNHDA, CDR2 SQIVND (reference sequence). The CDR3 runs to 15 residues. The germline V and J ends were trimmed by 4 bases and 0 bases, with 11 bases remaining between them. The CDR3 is CASSSRDTSTDTQYF. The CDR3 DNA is TGTGCCAGTAGTAGCCGGGACACTAGCACAGATACGCAGTATTTT.

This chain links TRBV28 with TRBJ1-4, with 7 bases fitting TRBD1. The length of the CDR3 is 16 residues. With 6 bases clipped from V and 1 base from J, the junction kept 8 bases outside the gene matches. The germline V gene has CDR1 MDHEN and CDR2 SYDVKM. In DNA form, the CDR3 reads TGTGCCAGCAGCCAGAACAGGGGAAGAACTAATGAAAAACTGTTTTTT. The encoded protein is CASSQNRGRTNEKLFF.

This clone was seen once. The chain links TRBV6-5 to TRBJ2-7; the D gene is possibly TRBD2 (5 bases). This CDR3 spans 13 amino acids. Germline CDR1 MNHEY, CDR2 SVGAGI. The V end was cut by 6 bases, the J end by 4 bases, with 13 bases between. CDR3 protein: CASSRLPTYEQYV. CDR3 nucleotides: TGTGCCAGCAGCCGACTACCAACTTACGAGCAGTACGTC.

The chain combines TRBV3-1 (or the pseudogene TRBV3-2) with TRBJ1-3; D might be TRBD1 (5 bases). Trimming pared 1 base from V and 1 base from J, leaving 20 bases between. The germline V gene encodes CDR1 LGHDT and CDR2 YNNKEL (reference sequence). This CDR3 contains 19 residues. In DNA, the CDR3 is TGTGCCAGCAGCCAAGCATTAGAGCGGGGACGATGGTCTGGAAACACCATATATTTT. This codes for CASSQALERGRWSGNTIYF.

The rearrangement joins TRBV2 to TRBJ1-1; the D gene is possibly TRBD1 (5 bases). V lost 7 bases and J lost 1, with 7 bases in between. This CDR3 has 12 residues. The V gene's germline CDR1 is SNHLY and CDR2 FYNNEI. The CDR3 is CASKDRNTEAFF. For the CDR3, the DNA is TGTGCCAGCAAAGACAGGAACACTGAAGCTTTCTTT.

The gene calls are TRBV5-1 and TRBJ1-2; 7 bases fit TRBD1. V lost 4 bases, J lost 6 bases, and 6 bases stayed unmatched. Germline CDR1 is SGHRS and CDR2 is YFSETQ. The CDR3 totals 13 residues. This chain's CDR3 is CASSPGQDHGYTF. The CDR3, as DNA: TGCGCCAGCAGCCCAGGACAGGACCATGGCTACACCTTC. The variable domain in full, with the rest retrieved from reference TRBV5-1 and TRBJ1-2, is KAGVTQTPRYLIKTRGQQVTLSCSPISGHRSVSWYQQTPGQGLQFLFEYFSETQRNKGNFPGRFSGRQFSNSRSEMNVSTLELGDSALYLCASSPGQDHGYTFGSGTRLTVV.

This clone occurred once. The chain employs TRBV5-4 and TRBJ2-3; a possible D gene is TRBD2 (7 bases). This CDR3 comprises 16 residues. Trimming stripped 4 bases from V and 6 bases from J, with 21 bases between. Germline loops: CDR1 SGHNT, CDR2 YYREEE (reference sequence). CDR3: CASSTPAGARLDTQYF. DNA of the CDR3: TGTGCCAGCAGCACCCCGGCGGGGGCGCGGTTGGATACGCAGTATTTT.

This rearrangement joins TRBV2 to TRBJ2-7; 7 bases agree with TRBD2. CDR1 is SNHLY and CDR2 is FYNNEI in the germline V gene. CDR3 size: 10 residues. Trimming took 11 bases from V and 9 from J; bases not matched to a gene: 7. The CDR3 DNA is TGTGCCGGGGGTTGGGAGGGGCAGTACGTC. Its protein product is CAGGWEGQYV.

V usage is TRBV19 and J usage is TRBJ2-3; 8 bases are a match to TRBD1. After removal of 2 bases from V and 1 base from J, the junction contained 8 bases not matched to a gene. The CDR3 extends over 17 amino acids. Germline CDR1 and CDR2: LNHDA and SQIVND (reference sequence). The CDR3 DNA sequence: TGTGCCAGTAGTATACAGGGGGCAAAGGGTGGCACAGATACGCAGTATTTT. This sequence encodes CASSIQGAKGGTDTQYF.

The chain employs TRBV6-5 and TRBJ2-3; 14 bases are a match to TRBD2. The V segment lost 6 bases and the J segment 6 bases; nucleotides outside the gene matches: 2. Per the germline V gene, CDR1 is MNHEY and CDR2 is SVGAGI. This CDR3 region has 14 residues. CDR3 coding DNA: TGTGCCAGCAGGGGACTAGCGGGAGCCGATACGCAGTATTTT. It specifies CASRGLAGADTQYF.

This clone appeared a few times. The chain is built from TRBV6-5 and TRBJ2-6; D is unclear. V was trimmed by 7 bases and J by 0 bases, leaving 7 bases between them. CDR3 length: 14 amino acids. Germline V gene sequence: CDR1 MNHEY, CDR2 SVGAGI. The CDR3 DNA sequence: TGTGCCAGCACTGCTAGCTCTGGGGCCAACGTCCTGACTTTC. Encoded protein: CASTASSGANVLTF.

Written as DNA, the CDR3 is TGTGCCACCACCCCGACAGGGGGATTGAACACTGAAGCTTTCTTT. This translates into CATTPTGGLNTEAFF. The chain employs TRBV15 and TRBJ1-1, with TRBD1 matching 9 bases. The CDR3 sequence is 15 residues long. The germline gives CDR1 LNHNV, CDR2 YYDKDF (reference sequence). The junction had 6 bases not matched to a gene; V was cut back by 7 bases and J by 0 bases.

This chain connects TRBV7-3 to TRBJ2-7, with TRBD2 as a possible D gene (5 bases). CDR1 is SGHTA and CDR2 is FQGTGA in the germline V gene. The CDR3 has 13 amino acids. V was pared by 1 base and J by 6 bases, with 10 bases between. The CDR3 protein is CASSLIAGGEQYV. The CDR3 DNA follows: TGTGCCAGCAGCTTAATAGCCGGAGGCGAGCAGTACGTC.

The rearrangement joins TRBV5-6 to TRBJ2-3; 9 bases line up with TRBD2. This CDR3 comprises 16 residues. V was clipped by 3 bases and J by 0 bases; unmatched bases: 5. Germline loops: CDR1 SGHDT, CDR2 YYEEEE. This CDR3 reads CASSWSGRTSTDTQYF. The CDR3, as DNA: TGTGCCAGCAGCTGGAGCGGGAGGACGAGCACAGATACGCAGTATTTT.

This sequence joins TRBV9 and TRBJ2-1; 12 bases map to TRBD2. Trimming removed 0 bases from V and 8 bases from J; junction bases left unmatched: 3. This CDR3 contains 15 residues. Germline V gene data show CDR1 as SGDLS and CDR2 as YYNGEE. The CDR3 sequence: CASSVGLAGADEQFF. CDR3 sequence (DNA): TGTGCCAGCAGCGTAGGACTAGCGGGAGCTGATGAGCAGTTCTTC.

The CDR3 DNA follows: TGCAGCGTTGAAGATGGGGCCACCAATGAGCAGTTCTTC. Amino acid sequence: CSVEDGATNEQFF. The rearrangement uses TRBV29-1 and TRBJ2-1, with D possibly TRBD1 on 5 matching bases. Deletions cut 0 bases from V and 6 bases from J, with 9 bases between. The CDR3 is 13 residues long. The germline CDR1 and CDR2 sequences are SQVTM and ANQGSEA.

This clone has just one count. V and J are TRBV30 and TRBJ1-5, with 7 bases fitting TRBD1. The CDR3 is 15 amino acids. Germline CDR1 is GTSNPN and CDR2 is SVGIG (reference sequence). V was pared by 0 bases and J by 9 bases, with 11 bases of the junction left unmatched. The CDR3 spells CAWSVPDREYRPQHF. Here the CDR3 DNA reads TGTGCCTGGAGTGTCCCCGACAGGGAGTATAGGCCCCAGCATTTT. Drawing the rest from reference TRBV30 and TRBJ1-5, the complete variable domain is SQTIHQWPATLVQPVGSPLSLECTVEGTSNPNLYWYRQAAGRGLQLLFYSVGIGQISSEVPQNLSASRPQDRQFILSSKKLLLSDSGFYLCAWSVPDREYRPQHFGDGTRLSIL.

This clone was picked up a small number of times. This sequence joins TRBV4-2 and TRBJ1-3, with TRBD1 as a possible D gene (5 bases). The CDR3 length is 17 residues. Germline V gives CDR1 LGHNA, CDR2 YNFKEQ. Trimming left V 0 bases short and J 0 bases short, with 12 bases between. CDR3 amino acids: CASSQDDSISSGNTIYF. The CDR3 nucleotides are TGTGCCAGCAGCCAAGACGACAGCATAAGCTCTGGAAACACCATATATTTT.

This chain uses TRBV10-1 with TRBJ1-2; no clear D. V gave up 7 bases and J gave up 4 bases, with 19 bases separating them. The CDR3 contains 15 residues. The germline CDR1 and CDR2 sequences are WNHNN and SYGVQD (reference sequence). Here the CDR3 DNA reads TGCGCCAGCATTCGGAGGACCCACCATCTCTATGGCTACACCTTC. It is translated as CASIRRTHHLYGYTF.

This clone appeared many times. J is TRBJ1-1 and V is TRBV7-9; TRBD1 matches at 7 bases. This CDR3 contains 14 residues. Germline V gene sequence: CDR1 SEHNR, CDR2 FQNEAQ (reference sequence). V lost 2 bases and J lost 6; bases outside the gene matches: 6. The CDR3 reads CASSLLTGQAEAFF. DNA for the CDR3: TGTGCCAGCAGCTTACTGACAGGGCAGGCTGAAGCTTTCTTT.

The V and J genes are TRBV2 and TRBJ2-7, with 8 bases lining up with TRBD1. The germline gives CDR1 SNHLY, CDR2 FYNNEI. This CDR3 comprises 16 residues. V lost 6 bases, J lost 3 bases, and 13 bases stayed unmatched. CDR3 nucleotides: TGTGCCAGCAGCCCTTATGGACAGGGTTTAAACTACGAGCAGTACGTC. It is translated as CASSPYGQGLNYEQYV.